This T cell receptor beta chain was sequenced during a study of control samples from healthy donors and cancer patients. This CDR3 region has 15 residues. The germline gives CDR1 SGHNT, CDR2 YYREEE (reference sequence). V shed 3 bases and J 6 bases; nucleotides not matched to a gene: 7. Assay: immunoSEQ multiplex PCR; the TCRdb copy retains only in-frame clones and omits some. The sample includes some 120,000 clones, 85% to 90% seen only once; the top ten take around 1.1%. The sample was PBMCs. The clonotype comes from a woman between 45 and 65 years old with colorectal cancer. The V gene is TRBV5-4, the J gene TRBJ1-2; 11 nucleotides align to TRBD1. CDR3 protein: CASSSPGQGVDGYTF. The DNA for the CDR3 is TGTGCCAGCAGCTCCCCGGGACAGGGGGTCGATGGCTACACCTTC.